This is a list of T cell receptor beta chains from one sample in a study of shared T cell receptors in the human thymus. Some clones are missing from TCRdb's copy, which holds only in-frame ones; the method was immunoSEQ multiplex PCR. The data contain under 850,000 clones, approximately 88% of them seen just once; the ten biggest clones take up roughly 0.0097%. Another study also made use of these data, one on human thymus T cells.

Sequencing used thymocytes. These receptors were taken from a boy under two years old with a congenital heart defect. CDR3s include the opening cysteine and the closing phenylalanine or tryptophan. The D gene is left open where the match is weak. Clone size is not always given. Where it is, it says once, few, many or a class for expanded clones.

TRBJ2-1	TRBD1	TRBV6-4	NA	CASSDLDRLPFGLPIIYNEQFF	TGTGCCAGCAGTGACCTGGACAGGCTCCCTTTTGGACTCCCAATCATCTACAATGAGCAGTTCTTC
TRBJ2-1	NA	TRBV27	once	CASSLRGTYNEQFF	TGTGCCAGCAGTTTGCGGGGTACCTACAATGAGCAGTTCTTC
TRBJ2-7	NA	TRBV11-2	NA	CASSLVRPGSPRGEQYF	TGTGCCAGCAGCTTAGTAAGACCCGGGTCCCCGCGGGGCGAGCAGTACTTC
TRBJ2-7	NA	TRBV28	NA	CASSLGNRGPLYEQYF	TGTGCCAGCAGTTTGGGCAACCGGGGTCCCCTCTACGAGCAGTACTTC
TRBJ2-7	NA	TRBV18	NA	CASSPRTTLEQYF	TGTGCCAGCTCACCACGCACTACCCTCGAGCAGTACTTC
TRBJ2-7	TRBD2	TRBV27	NA	CASSLAKPGLAGRYYEQYF	TGTGCCAGCAGTTTAGCAAAACCGGGACTAGCGGGAAGATACTACGAGCAGTACTTC
TRBJ1-1	NA	TRBV19	NA	CASSPQTGYTEAFF	TGTGCCAGTAGTCCCCAAACAGGGTACACTGAAGCTTTCTTT
TRBJ1-1	TRBD1	TRBV6-1	once	CASIDRVTEAFF	TGTGCCAGCATCGACAGGGTCACTGAAGCTTTCTTT
TRBJ2-2	NA	TRBV15	NA	CATLRLRSYIIIRELFF	TGTGCCACCCTACGACTCCGATCCTATATAATTATCAGGGAGCTGTTTTTT
TRBJ2-7	NA	TRBV4-1	NA	CASSQDRGANYEQYF	TGCGCCAGCAGCCAAGACCGGGGGGCGAACTACGAGCAGTACTTC
TRBJ2-6	NA	TRBV15	NA	CAIPQAGANVLTF	TGTGCCATCCCTCAGGCCGGGGCCAACGTCCTGACTTTC
TRBJ1-4	NA	TRBV27	NA	CASGRGKRNEKLFF	TGTGCCAGCGGCAGGGGTAAGCGGAATGAAAAACTGTTTTTT
TRBJ2-7	NA	TRBV6-5	NA	CASRPRGADEQYF	TGTGCCAGCCGTCCTCGGGGGGCCGACGAGCAGTACTTC
TRBJ1-1	NA	TRBV29-1	NA	CSVEGGGSLMNTEAFF	TGCAGCGTTGAGGGGGGTGGGTCACTTATGAACACTGAAGCTTTCTTT
TRBJ2-3	TRBD2	TRBV9	NA	CASSALAGGSDTQYF	TGTGCCAGCAGCGCCCTAGCGGGAGGATCAGATACGCAGTATTTT
TRBJ2-7	NA	TRBV18	NA	CASSHWGDRPDYEQYF	TGTGCCAGCTCACACTGGGGCGACCGACCTGACTACGAGCAGTACTTC
TRBJ2-7	TRBD1	TRBV2	NA	CASKIRGLDEQYF	TGTGCCAGCAAAATCAGGGGGTTAGACGAGCAGTACTTC
TRBJ2-7	TRBD1	TRBV5-6	NA	CASSRTGGSYEQYF	TGTGCCAGCAGCCGGACAGGGGGCTCCTACGAGCAGTACTTC
TRBJ2-5	TRBD1	TRBV27	NA	CASSLSAPGQGQETQYF	TGTGCCAGCAGTTTATCGGCCCCCGGACAGGGCCAAGAGACCCAGTACTTC
TRBJ2-7	NA	TRBV5-4	NA	CASSLKRAPYEQYF	TGTGCCAGCAGCTTGAAGCGGGCTCCCTACGAGCAGTACTTC
TRBJ2-3	TRBD1	TRBV27	NA	CASSPGQGRTDTQYF	TGTGCCAGCAGTCCGGGACAGGGGCGCACAGATACGCAGTATTTT
TRBJ2-1	TRBD2	TRBV27	NA	CASSPHTSGTYEQFF	TGTGCCAGCAGCCCCCATACTAGCGGGACCTATGAGCAGTTCTTC
TRBJ2-2	NA	TRBV27	NA	CASSLGQTGTGELFF	TGTGCCAGCAGTTTAGGGCAAACAGGGACCGGGGAGCTGTTTTTT
TRBJ2-2	TRBD1	TRBV2	NA	CASSSHPDRGLGTGELFF	TGTGCCAGCAGTTCTCACCCCGACAGGGGGCTCGGCACCGGGGAGCTGTTTTTT
TRBJ1-4	TRBD1	TRBV7-9	NA	CASSLGRRDRGDEKLFF	TGTGCCAGCAGCTTAGGGAGAAGGGACAGGGGCGATGAAAAACTGTTTTTT
TRBJ2-3	NA	TRBV30	NA	CAWSVLEREGPDTQYF	TGTGCCTGGAGTGTACTAGAAAGGGAAGGGCCAGATACGCAGTATTTT
TRBJ2-5	TRBD2	TRBV5-5	NA	CASSAPGLAGERWWGTQYF	TGTGCCAGCAGCGCGCCGGGACTAGCGGGAGAGAGGTGGTGGGGGACCCAGTACTTC
TRBJ1-3	NA	TRBV7-9	NA	CASSLEFFRNTIYF	TGTGCCAGCAGCTTAGAGTTCTTTCGGAACACCATATATTTT
TRBJ2-5	NA	TRBV25-1	NA	CASSEGTGSRGTQYF	TGTGCCAGCAGTGAGGGTACAGGGTCCCGAGGGACCCAGTACTTC
TRBJ1-4	NA	TRBV19	NA	CASSIPPDGEKLFF	TGTGCCAGTAGTATTCCCCCAGACGGGGAAAAACTGTTTTTT
TRBJ1-3	TRBD1	TRBV5-4	few	CASSVDRASGNTIYF	TGTGCCAGCAGCGTGGACAGGGCCTCTGGAAACACCATATATTTT
TRBJ2-7	NA	TRBV27	NA	CASSLSANRGGYEQYF	TGTGCCAGCAGTTTATCGGCAAACCGAGGGGGTTACGAGCAGTACTTC
TRBJ1-5	NA	TRBV6-1	NA	CASSVGRRAQHF	TGTGCCAGCAGTGTGGGCAGGCGGGCCCAGCATTTT
TRBJ2-5	TRBD1	TRBV27	NA	CASSLEGAAEETQYF	TGTGCCAGCAGTTTAGAGGGGGCAGCAGAGGAGACCCAGTACTTC
TRBJ2-3	TRBD2	TRBV19	NA	CASYKRGLATDTQYF	TGTGCCAGCTATAAACGGGGACTAGCGACAGATACGCAGTATTTT
TRBJ1-2	TRBD1	TRBV6-1	NA	CASSEGRDRERPNYGYTF	TGTGCCAGCAGTGAAGGTCGGGACAGGGAGCGACCTAACTATGGCTACACCTTC
TRBJ1-6	NA	TRBV30	NA	CAWSEGGVRSPLHF	TGTGCCTGGAGTGAAGGCGGGGTTCGTTCACCCCTCCACTTT
TRBJ2-7	TRBD1	TRBV11-2	NA	CASSLAITGERYEQYF	TGTGCCAGCAGCTTAGCTATCACAGGGGAGAGGTACGAGCAGTACTTC
TRBJ2-7	TRBD2	TRBV5-6	NA	CASSLASGRAYEQYF	TGTGCCAGCAGCTTGGCTAGCGGGCGTGCCTACGAGCAGTACTTC
TRBJ1-3	TRBD1	TRBV4-2	NA	CASSKAEGAGGNTIYF	TGTGCCAGCAGCAAGGCCGAGGGGGCTGGTGGAAACACCATATATTTT
TRBJ2-6	NA	TRBV21-1	once	CASGRQGDSGANVLTF	TGTGCCAGCGGGAGACAGGGAGACTCTGGGGCCAACGTCCTGACTTTC
TRBJ1-2	TRBD1	TRBV19	NA	CASSTSGTGLGYTF	TGTGCCAGTAGTACTTCCGGGACAGGCCTTGGCTACACCTTC
TRBJ1-1	NA	TRBV7-2	NA	CASSTEPGRGEAFF	TGTGCCAGCAGCACAGAGCCGGGCCGGGGTGAAGCTTTCTTT
TRBJ2-5	NA	TRBV27	NA	CASSSLDSYEETQYF	TGTGCCAGCAGTTCCCTGGACAGTTATGAAGAGACCCAGTACTTC
TRBJ1-2	NA	TRBV25-1	once	CASEGTWDYGYTF	TGTGCCAGCGAGGGTACATGGGACTATGGCTACACCTTC
TRBJ2-5	NA	TRBV4-1	NA	CASSQDRRQQETQYF	TGCGCCAGCAGCCAAGATAGGAGACAGCAAGAGACCCAGTACTTC
TRBJ1-1	TRBD1	TRBV5-4	NA	CASLGPGGTEAFF	TGTGCCAGCCTGGGTCCAGGGGGCACTGAAGCTTTCTTT
TRBJ2-1	TRBD2	TRBV7-2	NA	CASSPWTSGIPYNEQFF	TGTGCCAGCAGCCCCTGGACTAGCGGGATCCCCTACAATGAGCAGTTCTTC
TRBJ2-2	TRBD2	TRBV7-8	NA	CASSPTSGRLAGELFF	TGTGCCAGCAGCCCGACTAGCGGCAGATTGGCCGGGGAGCTGTTTTTT
TRBJ1-1	TRBD1	TRBV29-1	NA	CSVEQRGRGENTEAFF	TGCAGCGTTGAGCAAAGGGGGCGGGGGGAGAACACTGAAGCTTTCTTT
TRBJ2-7	TRBD2	TRBV14	NA	CASSQRSPVSSGGPYEQYF	TGTGCCAGCAGCCAAAGAAGCCCTGTGAGTAGCGGGGGACCCTACGAGCAGTACTTC
TRBJ1-4	TRBD1	TRBV10-2	once	CASSPDRPDEKLFF	TGCGCCAGCAGTCCGGACAGGCCCGATGAAAAACTGTTTTTT
TRBJ1-5	TRBD1	TRBV6-1	NA	CASSEKGGTGHLSGNQPQHF	TGTGCCAGCAGTGAGAAGGGAGGGACAGGGCATCTTAGCGGCAATCAGCCCCAGCATTTT